The sample holds many counts of the clone carrying this T cell receptor beta chain. Its specificity is not known. This entry is derived from a study of T-cell memory formation after mild COVID-19. Study results and limitations: Balance between CD4 and CD8 was seen in clones contracting day 15 to 85, and a CD4+ lean was seen in later expanders. Most CD4+ clones that shrank were in CM and EM, while CD8+ ones turned up in EMRA.

One entry per CDR3 protein results from TCRdb running MiXCR on the 5' RACE reads. The sample consists of roughly 600,000 distinct CDR3 sequences, about a sixth of them appearing once. V gave up 5 bases and J gave up 2 bases, with 19 bases separating them. The CDR3 loop spans 17 amino acids. V usage is TRBV12-3 or TRBV12-4 and J usage is TRBJ2-1, with D possibly being TRBD1 (5 bases). The source material was PBMCs or a T cell subset sorted from them (not recorded which). The clonotype comes from an adult woman who had mild COVID-19 (a few samples of this study predate the infection). Cell type and time point are not known. CDR3: CASSPLRGLGTYNEQFF. The CDR3 DNA reads TGTGCCAGCAGTCCCCTAAGGGGCCTGGGAACCTACAATGAGCAGTTCTTC.